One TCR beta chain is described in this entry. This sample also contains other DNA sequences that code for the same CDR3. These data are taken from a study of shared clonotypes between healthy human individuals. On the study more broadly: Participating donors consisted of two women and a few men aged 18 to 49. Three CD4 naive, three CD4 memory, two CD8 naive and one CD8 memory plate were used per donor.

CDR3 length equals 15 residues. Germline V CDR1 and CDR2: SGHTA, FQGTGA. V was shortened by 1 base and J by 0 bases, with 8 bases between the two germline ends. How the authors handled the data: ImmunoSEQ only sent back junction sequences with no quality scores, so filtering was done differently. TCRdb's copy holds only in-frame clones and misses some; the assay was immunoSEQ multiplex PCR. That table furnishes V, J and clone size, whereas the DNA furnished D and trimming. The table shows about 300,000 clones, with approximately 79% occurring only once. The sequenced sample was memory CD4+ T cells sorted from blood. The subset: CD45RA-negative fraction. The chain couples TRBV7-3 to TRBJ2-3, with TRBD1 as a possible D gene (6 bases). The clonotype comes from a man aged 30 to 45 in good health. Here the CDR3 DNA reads TGTGCCAGCAGCTTAAGGGGGCTAAGCACAGATACGCAGTATTTT. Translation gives CASSLRGLSTDTQYF.